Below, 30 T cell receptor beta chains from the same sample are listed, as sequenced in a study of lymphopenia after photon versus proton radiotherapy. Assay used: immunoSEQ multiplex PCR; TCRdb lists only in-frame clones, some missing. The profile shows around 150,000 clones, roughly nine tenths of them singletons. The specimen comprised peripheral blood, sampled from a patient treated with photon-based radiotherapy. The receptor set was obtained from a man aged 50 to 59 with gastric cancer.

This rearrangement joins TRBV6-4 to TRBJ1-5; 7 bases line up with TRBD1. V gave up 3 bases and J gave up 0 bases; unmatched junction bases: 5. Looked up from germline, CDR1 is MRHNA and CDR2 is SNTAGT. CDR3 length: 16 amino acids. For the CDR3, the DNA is TGTGCCAGCAGTGAGCCGGGACAGTATAGCAATCAGCCCCAGCATTTT. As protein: CASSEPGQYSNQPQHF.

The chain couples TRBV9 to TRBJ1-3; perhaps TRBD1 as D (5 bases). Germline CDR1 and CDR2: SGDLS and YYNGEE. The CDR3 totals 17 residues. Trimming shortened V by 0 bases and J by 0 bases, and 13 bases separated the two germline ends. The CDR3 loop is CASSVDPAGSSGNTIYF. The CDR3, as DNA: TGTGCCAGCAGCGTAGACCCTGCAGGGTCCTCTGGAAACACCATATATTTT.

The CDR3 DNA reads as TGCGCCAGCAGCAAGACCAATGAGCAGTTCTTC. As protein: CASSKTNEQFF. The V call is TRBV5-1, the J call TRBJ2-1; D uncertain. The CDR3 runs 11 residues. In germline, CDR1 is SGHRS, CDR2 YFSETQ. Trimming left V 4 bases short and J 6 bases short, with 5 bases between. Together with reference TRBV5-1 and TRBJ2-1, the CDR3 gives the full variable domain: KAGVTQTPRYLIKTRGQQVTLSCSPISGHRSVSWYQQTPGQGLQFLFEYFSETQRNKGNFPGRFSGRQFSNSRSEMNVSTLELGDSALYLCASSKTNEQFFGPGTRLTVL.

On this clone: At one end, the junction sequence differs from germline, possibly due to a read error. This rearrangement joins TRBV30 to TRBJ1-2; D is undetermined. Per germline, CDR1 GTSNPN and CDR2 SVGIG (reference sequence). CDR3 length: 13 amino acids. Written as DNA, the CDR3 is TGTGCCTGGAAAAGGGAGACTAAGTATGGCTACACCTTC. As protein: CAWKRETKYGYTF.

CDR3 loop: CATSRDKAPGGPYPSDTQYF. As DNA, the CDR3 is TGTGCCACCAGCAGAGATAAGGCCCCGGGAGGGCCCTACCCCTCCGATACGCAGTATTTT. V and J are TRBV15 and TRBJ2-3; 8 bases fit TRBD2. Germline lookup yields CDR1 LNHNV and CDR2 YYDKDF (reference sequence). This CDR3 is 20 amino acids long. Trimming took 0 bases from V and 6 from J; bases not matched to a gene: 20. The full variable domain, with the rest looked up from reference TRBV15 and TRBJ2-3, is DAMVIQNPRYQVTQFGKPVTLSCSQTLNHNVMYWYQQKSSQAPKLLFHYYDKDFNNEADTPDNFQSRRPNTSFCFLDIRSPGLGDTAMYLCATSRDKAPGGPYPSDTQYFGPGTRLTVL.

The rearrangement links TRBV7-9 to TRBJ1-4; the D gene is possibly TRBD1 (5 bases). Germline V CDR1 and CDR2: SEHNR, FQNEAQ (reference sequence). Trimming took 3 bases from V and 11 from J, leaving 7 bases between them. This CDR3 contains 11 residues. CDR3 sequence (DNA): TGTGCCAGCAGCTTTGGGGACAAACTGTTTTTT. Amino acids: CASSFGDKLFF.

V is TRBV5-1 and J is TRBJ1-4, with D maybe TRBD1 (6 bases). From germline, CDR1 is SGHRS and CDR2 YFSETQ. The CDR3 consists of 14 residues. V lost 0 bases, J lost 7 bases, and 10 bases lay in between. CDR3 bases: TGCGCCAGCAGCTTGGGGGACAATACTGAAAAACTGTTTTTT. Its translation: CASSLGDNTEKLFF.

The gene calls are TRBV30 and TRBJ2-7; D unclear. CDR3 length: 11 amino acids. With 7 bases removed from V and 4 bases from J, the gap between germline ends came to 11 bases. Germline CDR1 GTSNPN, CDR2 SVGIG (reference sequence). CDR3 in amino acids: CAYGTGYEQYF. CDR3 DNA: TGTGCCTATGGAACTGGTTACGAGCAGTACTTC.

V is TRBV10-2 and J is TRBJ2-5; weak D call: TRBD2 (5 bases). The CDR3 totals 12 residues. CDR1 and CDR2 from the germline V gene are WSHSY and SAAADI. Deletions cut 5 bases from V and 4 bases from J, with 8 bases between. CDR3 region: CASSFRGETQYF. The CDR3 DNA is TGCGCCAGCAGTTTCCGGGGAGAGACCCAGTACTTC.

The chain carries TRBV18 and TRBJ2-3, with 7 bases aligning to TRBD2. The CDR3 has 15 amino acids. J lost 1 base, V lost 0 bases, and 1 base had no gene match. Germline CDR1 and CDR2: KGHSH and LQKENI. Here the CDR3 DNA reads TGTGCCAGCTCACCACCGGGGGGGGGCACAGATACGCAGTATTTT. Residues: CASSPPGGGTDTQYF.

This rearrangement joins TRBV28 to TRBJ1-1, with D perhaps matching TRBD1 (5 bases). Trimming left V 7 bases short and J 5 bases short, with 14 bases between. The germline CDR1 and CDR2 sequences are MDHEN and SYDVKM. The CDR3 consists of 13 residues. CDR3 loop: CASKWGGWTEAFF. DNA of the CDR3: TGTGCCAGCAAGTGGGGGGGTTGGACTGAAGCTTTCTTT. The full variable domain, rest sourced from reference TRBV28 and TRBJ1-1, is DVKVTQSSRYLVKRTGEKVFLECVQDMDHENMFWYRQDPGLGLRLIYFSYDVKMKEKGDIPEGYSVSREKKERFSLILESASTNQTSMYLCASKWGGWTEAFFGQGTRLTVV.

This CDR3 reads CASSFTPPKGTTNEKLFF. CDR3 DNA sequence: TGTGCCAGCTCATTCACCCCACCGAAGGGGACAACTAATGAAAAACTGTTTTTT. The chain joins TRBV18 to TRBJ1-4; possible D gene TRBD1, 5 bases. The CDR3 is 18 residues long. CDR1 KGHSH and CDR2 LQKENI come from the germline V gene. V gave up 5 bases and J gave up 0 bases, with 19 bases separating them.

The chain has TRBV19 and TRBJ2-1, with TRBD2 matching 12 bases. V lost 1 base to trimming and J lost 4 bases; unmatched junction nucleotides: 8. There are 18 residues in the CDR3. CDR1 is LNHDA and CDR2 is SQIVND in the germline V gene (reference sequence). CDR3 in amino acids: CASSIGGLAGKTYNEQFF. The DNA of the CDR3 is TGTGCCAGTAGTATAGGGGGACTAGCGGGTAAAACATACAATGAGCAGTTCTTC.

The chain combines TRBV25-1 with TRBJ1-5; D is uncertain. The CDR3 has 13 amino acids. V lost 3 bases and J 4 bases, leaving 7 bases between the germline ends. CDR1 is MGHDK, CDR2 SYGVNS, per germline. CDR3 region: CASSDIGNQPQHF. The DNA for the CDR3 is TGTGCCAGCAGTGATATAGGAAATCAGCCCCAGCATTTT.

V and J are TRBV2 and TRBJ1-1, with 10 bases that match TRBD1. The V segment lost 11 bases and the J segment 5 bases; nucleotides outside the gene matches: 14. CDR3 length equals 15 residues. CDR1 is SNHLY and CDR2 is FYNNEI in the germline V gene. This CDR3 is CAGSFPGQGRTEAFF. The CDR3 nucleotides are TGTGCCGGGAGTTTCCCGGGACAGGGGCGGACTGAAGCTTTCTTT.

This CDR3 reads CATRRQASTDTQYF. The CDR3 DNA sequence: TGTGCCACCCGCCGCCAGGCTAGCACAGATACGCAGTATTTT. The chain couples TRBV6-1 to TRBJ2-3; D uncertain. The length of the CDR3 is 14 residues. Germline values: CDR1 MNHNS, CDR2 SASEGT. V lost 10 bases and J 0 bases, leaving 14 bases between the germline ends.

In DNA, the CDR3 is TGTGCCAGCAGCGGACTAGCGGGGACCTACAATGAGCAGTTCTTC. It is translated as CASSGLAGTYNEQFF. V and J are TRBV11-2 and TRBJ2-1, with 12 bases lining up with TRBD2. The germline gives CDR1 SGHAT, CDR2 FQNNGV. This CDR3 contains 15 residues. V was pared by 5 bases and J by 2 bases, with 1 base of the junction left unmatched. The variable domain in full, completed from reference TRBV11-2 and TRBJ2-1, reads EAGVAQSPRYKIIEKRQSVAFWCNPISGHATLYWYQQILGQGPKLLIQFQNNGVVDDSQLPKDRFSAERLKGVDSTLKIQPAKLEDSAVYLCASSGLAGTYNEQFFGPGTRLTVL.

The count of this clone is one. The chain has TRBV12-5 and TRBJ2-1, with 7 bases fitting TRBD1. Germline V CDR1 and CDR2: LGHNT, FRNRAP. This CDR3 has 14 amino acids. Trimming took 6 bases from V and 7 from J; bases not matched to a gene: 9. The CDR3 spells CASGPSKGANEQFF. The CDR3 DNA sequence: TGTGCTAGTGGACCTTCAAAGGGGGCAAATGAGCAGTTCTTC.

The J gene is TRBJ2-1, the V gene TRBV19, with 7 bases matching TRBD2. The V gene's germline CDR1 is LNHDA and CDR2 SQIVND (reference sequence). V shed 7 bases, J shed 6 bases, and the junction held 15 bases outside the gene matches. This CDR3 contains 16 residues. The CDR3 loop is CASTPIGAGEGNEQFF. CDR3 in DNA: TGTGCCAGTACCCCGATAGGGGCGGGAGAGGGCAATGAGCAGTTCTTC.

The CDR3 bases are TGTGCCAGCACCCTCATTCGAGCGGGACGTGGCGAGCAGTACTTC. Its protein product is CASTLIRAGRGEQYF. This chain uses TRBV6-5 with TRBJ2-7; 7 nucleotides agree with TRBD2. CDR1 is MNHEY, CDR2 SVGAGI, per germline. The CDR3 totals 15 residues. The V gene end was trimmed by 7 bases and the J gene end by 6 bases; junction bases not matched to a gene: 15.

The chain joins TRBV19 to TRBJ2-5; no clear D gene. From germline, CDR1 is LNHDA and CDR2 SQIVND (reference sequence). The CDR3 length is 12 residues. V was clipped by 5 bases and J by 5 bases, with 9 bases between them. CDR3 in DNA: TGTGCCAGTAGTCCCAACGGGGAGACCCAGTACTTC. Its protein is CASSPNGETQYF.

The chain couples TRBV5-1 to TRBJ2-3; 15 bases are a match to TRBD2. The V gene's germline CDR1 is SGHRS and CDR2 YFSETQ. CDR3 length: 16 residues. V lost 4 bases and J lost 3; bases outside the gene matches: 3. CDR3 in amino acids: CASSTGLAGGTDTQYF. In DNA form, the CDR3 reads TGCGCCAGCAGCACCGGACTAGCGGGAGGGACAGATACGCAGTATTTT.

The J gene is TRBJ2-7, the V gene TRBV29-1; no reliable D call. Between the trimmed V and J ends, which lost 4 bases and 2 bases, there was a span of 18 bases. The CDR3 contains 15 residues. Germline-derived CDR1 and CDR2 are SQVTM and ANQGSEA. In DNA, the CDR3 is TGCAGCGTTGCCCCCGAGGCAGGCCAGACCTACGAGCAGTACTTC. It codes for CSVAPEAGQTYEQYF.

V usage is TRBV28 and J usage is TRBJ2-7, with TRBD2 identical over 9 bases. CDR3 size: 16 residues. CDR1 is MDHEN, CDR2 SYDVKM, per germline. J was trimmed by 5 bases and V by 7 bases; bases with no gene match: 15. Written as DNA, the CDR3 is TGTGCCAGCATTCCAACTTTAGCGGGAGCTGGGGACGAGCAGTACTTC. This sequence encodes CASIPTLAGAGDEQYF.

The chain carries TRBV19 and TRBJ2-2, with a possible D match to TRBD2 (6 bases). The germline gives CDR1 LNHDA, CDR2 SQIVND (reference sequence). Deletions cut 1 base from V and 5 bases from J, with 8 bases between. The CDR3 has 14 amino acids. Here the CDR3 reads CASSIAGVTGELFF. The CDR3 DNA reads TGTGCCAGTAGTATAGCGGGAGTTACCGGGGAGCTGTTTTTT.

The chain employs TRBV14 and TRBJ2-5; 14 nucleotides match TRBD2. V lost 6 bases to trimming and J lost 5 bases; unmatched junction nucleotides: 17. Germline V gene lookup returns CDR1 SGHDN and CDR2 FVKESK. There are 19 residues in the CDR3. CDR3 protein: CASRLVMGTSGSGGETQYF. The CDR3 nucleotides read TGTGCCAGCAGGTTAGTTATGGGGACTAGCGGGAGTGGAGGGGAGACCCAGTACTTC.

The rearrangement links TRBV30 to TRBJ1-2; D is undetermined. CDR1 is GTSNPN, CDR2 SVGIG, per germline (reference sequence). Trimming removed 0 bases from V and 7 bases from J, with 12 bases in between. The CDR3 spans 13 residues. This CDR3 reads CAWSVSSGGGYTF. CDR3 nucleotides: TGTGCCTGGAGTGTCTCATCCGGAGGTGGCTACACCTTC. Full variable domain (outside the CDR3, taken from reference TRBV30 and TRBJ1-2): SQTIHQWPATLVQPVGSPLSLECTVEGTSNPNLYWYRQAAGRGLQLLFYSVGIGQISSEVPQNLSASRPQDRQFILSSKKLLLSDSGFYLCAWSVSSGGGYTFGSGTRLTVV.

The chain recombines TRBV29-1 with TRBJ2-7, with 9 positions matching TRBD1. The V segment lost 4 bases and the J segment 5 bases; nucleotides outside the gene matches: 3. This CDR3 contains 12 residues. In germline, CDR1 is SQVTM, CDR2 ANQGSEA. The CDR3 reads CSVGDRGNEQYF. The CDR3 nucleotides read TGCAGCGTTGGAGACAGGGGGAACGAGCAGTACTTC.

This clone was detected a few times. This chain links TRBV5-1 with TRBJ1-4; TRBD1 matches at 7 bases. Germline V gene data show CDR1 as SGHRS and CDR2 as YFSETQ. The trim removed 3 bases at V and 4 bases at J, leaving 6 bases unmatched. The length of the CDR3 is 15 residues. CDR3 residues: CASSWDSSDNEKLFF. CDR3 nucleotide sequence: TGCGCCAGCAGCTGGGACAGTTCGGATAATGAAAAACTGTTTTTT.

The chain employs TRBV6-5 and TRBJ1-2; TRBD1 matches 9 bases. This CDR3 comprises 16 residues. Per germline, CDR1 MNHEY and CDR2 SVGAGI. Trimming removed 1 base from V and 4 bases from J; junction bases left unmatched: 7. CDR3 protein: CASSYFPMTGGYGYTF. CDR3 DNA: TGTGCCAGCAGTTACTTCCCCATGACAGGGGGCTATGGCTACACCTTC.